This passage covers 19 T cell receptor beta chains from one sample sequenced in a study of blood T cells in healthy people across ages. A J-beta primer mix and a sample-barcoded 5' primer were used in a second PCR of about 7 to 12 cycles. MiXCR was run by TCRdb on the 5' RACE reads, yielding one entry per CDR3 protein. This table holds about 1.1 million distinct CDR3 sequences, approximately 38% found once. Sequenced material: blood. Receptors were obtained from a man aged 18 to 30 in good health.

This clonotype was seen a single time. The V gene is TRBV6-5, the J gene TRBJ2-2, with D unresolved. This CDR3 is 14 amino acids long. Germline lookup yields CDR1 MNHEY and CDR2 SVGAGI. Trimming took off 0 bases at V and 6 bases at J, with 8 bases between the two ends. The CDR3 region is CASSYSSRSGELFF. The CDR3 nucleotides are TGTGCCAGCAGTTACTCCAGCAGGTCCGGGGAGCTGTTTTTT.

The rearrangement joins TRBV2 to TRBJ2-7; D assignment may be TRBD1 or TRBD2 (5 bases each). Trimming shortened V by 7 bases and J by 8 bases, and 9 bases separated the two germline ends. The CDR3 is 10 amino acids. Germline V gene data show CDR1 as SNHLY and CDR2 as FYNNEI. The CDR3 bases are TGTGCCAGCAATGGGGGTAAGCAGTACTTC. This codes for CASNGGKQYF.

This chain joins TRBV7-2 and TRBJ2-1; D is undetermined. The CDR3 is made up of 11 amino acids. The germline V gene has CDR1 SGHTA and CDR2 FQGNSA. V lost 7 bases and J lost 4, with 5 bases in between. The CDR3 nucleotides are TGTGCCAGCAAGGCGTACAATGAGCAGTTCTTC. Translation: CASKAYNEQFF.

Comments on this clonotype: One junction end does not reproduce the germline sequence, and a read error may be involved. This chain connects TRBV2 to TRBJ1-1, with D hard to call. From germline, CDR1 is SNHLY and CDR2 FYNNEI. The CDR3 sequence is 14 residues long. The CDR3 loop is CASTSRREGTEAFF. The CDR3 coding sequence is TGTGCTAGCACATCAAGACGGGAGGGAACTGAAGCTTTCTTT.

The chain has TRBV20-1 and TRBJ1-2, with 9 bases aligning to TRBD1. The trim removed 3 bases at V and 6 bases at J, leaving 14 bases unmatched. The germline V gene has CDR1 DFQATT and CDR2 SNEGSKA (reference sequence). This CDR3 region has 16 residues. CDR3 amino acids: CSASFDALGQGDGYTF. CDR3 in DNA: TGCAGTGCTAGTTTTGATGCTCTGGGACAGGGTGATGGCTACACCTTC.

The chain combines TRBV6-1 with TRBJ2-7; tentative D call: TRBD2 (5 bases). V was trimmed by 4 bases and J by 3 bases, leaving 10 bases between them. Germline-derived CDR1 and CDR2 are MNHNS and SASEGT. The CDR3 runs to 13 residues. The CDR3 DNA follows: TGTGCCAGCAGTGCCCTCCGGGACTACGAGCAGTACTTC. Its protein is CASSALRDYEQYF.

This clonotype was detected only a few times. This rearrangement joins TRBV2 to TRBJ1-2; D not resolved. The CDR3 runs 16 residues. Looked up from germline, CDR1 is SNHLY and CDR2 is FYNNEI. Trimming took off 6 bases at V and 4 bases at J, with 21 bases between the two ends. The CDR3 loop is CASRERSTPGSYGYTF. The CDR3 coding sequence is TGTGCCAGCAGAGAAAGGTCGACGCCCGGGTCCTATGGCTACACCTTC.

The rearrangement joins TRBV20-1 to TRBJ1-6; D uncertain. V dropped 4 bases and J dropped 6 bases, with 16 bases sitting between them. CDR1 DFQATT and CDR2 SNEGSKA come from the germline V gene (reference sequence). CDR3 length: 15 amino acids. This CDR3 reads CSANRRKIPNSPLHF. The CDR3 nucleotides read TGCAGTGCTAATAGGAGAAAAATTCCTAATTCACCCCTCCACTTT.

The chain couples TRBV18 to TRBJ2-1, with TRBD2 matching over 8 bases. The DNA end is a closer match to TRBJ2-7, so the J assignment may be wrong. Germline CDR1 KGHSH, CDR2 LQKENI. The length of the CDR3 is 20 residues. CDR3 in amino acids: CASSPGRSPPIAGSYNEQYF. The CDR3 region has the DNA TGTGCCAGCTCACCTGGTCGCTCACCGCCCATAGCGGGATCCTACAATGAGCAGTACTTC.

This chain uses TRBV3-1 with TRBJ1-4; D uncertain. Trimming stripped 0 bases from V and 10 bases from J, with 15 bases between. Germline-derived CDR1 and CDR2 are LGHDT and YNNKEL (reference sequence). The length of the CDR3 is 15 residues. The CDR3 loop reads CASSQDPGASRKLFF. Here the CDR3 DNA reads TGTGCCAGCAGCCAAGATCCGGGTGCTTCACGAAAACTGTTTTTT. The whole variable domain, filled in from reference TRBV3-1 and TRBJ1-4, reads DTAVSQTPKYLVTQMGNDKSIKCEQNLGHDTMYWYKQDSKKFLKIMFSYNNKELIINETVPNRFSPKSPDKAHLNLHINSLELGDSAVYFCASSQDPGASRKLFFGSGTQLSVL.

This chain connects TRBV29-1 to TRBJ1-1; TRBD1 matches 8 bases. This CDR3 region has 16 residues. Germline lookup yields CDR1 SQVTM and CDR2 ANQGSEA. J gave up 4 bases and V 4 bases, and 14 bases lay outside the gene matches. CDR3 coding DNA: TGCAGCGTTGCTGGCAGGGGGCAGGTGGGGGGCACTGAAGCTTTCTTT. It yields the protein CSVAGRGQVGGTEAFF.

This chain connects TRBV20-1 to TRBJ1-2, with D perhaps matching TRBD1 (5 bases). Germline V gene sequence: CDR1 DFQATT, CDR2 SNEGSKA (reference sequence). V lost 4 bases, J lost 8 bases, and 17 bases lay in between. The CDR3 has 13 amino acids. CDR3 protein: CSAKTASPGGYTF. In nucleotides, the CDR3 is TGCAGTGCTAAGACAGCCTCACCCGGGGGCTACACCTTC.

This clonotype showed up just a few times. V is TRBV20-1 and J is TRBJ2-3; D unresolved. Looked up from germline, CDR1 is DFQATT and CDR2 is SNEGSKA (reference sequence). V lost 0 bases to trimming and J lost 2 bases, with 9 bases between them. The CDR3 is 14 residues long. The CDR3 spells CSARDGSATDTQYF. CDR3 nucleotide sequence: TGCAGTGCTAGAGATGGTTCCGCCACAGATACGCAGTATTTT.

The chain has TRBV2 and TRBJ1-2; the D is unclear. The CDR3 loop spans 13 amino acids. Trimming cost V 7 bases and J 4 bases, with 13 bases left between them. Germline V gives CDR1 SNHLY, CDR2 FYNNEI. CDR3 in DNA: TGTGCCAGCATTCCCGACGTTTCCTATGGCTACACCTTC. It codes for CASIPDVSYGYTF.

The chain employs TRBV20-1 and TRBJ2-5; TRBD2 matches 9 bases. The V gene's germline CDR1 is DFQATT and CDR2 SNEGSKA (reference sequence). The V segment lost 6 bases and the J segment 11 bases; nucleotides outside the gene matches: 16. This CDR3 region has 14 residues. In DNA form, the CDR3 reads TGCAGTGCCCCGCGGGGGGGCGTCGACAATGAGCAGTACTTC. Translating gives CSAPRGGVDNEQYF.

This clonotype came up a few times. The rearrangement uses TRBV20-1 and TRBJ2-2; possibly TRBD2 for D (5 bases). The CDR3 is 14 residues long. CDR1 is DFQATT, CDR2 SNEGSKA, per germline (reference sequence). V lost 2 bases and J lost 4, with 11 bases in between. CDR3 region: CSARPMEVTGELFF. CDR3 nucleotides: TGCAGTGCTAGACCTATGGAGGTCACCGGGGAGCTGTTTTTT.

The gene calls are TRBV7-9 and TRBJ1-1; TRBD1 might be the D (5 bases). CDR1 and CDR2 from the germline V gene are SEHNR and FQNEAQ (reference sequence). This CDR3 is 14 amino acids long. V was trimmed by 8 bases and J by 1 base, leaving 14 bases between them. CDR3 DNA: TGTGCCAGCCAGCGGGGGACCTCGAACACTGAAGCTTTCTTT. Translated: CASQRGTSNTEAFF.

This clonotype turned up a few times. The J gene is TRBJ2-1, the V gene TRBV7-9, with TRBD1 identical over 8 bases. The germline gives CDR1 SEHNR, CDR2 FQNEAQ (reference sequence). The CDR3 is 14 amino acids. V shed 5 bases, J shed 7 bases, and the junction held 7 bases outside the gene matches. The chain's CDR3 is CASSPSDRVNEQFF. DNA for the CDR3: TGTGCCAGCAGCCCTTCGGACAGGGTGAATGAGCAGTTCTTC.

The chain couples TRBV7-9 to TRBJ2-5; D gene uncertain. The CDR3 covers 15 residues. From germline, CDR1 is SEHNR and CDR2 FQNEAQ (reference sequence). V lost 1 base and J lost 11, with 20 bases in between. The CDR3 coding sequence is TGTGCCAGCAGCTTAGTAACACTAACCTACAATGAGCAGTACTTC. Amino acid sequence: CASSLVTLTYNEQYF.